This T cell receptor (beta chain) was documented in a study of blood T cell repertoires in COVID-19 (dated by TCRdb to about 2020). The study in broad terms: Samples from collaborators originated in the United States, Italy and Spain and spanned both the acute and convalescent phases of COVID-19. The prospective study material was composed of cDNA or gDNA derived from T cells, B-cell-depleted T cells, or PBMCs. Deeply sampled blood TCRbeta repertoires from subjects exposed to, actively infected with, or recovered from COVID-19 were included in the dataset. The repertoires were released in a freely available public database intended as a resource for research on the immune response to SARS-CoV-2. The samples were drawn from two sources: the first 160 participants of the ongoing ImmuneRACE study, and approximately 1,300 subjects contributed by 6 global collaborators. The sample metadata nearly always contained a de-identified subject ID, COVID-19 status, age in years and sex. HLA class I and class II types, where available, came from metadata supplied by the sample provider rather than from assay-based typing. Beyond this particular receptor, the publication reports: The amount of clinical and demographic metadata varied by source and participant and was provided uncurated.

The collaborating institutions used their own protocols to collect whole blood in K2EDTA tubes. For TCRbeta analysis, collaborators shipped samples in one of three forms: frozen whole blood, isolated PBMCs, or DNA extracted from either of those sample types. TCRbeta CDR3 regions were amplified from genomic DNA by means of the immunoSEQ Assay, a bias-controlled multiplex PCR. The paper's processing steps were these. The number of nucleated cells in each sample was estimated from the amplification of reference gene primers within the assay. To quantify the absolute abundance of each unique TCRbeta CDR3 rearrangement, sequence reads were collapsed and filtered. For each sample, productive Simpson clonality was calculated by taking the square root of Simpson's diversity index across productive rearrangements. In TCRdb, the immuneACCESS table is reduced to in-frame sequences with V and J assigned. These tables do not hold every clone; where another copy was compared, an unresolved V gene accounts for under half, and the others remain unexplained. V, J and clone size derive from that table, while D and trimming were established from the DNA sequence. Recorded for this sample are roughly 100,000 clones; about four fifths of them occurred a single time. In total, the top ten clones hold 3.3% of the sample.

CDR1 and CDR2 were assigned from the germline V gene as ENHRY and SYGVKD. From its cysteine to its phenylalanine, the CDR3 spans 13 amino acids. Solely the CDR3 DNA is kept, with 39 bases framed from the first base. V loses 2 bases at its end and J loses 8 bases; junction bases beyond the gene matches: 5. This clone appeared a single time. It has no known antigen specificity. Per-base qualities were not stored, and no clone one base away is much larger. The origin of this receptor is a woman older than 75 with active or convalescent COVID-19. Sequenced: peripheral blood. The sequence joins TRBV10-3 to TRBJ1-2, with 7 central nucleotides matching TRBD1. The CDR3 region reads CAISETGVEGYTF. The nucleotide sequence reads TGTGCCATCAGTGAGACAGGGGTTGAAGGCTACACCTTC.